This TCR beta chain was identified in a study of Graves' ophthalmopathy and Graves' hyperthyroidism. This clonotype showed up many times. Antigen unknown. Amplification from RNA transcripts yielded the TCR beta CDR3 regions. HTBI-primed first-round RT-PCR preceded second-round multiplex PCR. TCRdb analysed the multiplex PCR reads with MiXCR anew, one entry per CDR3 protein. The profile shows a few hundred thousand distinct CDR3 sequences, about 18% of them singletons. Thyroid ultrasound, orbital computed tomography, TRAb, serum thyroxine and clinical symptoms formed the basis of diagnosis. V gave up 3 bases and J gave up 4 bases, with 10 bases separating them. Germline V gene data show CDR1 as LNHNV and CDR2 as YYDKDF (reference sequence). The CDR3 extends over 13 amino acids. Study results and limitations: With roughly 65% sensitivity and approximately 72% specificity, the model predicted ophthalmopathy progression.

Sample: peripheral blood. V is TRBV15 and J is TRBJ2-7; the D is unclear. The clonotype was recovered from an adult woman with stable Graves' hyperthyroidism. The CDR3 is CATSSGVEYEQYF. The CDR3, as DNA: TGTGCCACCAGCAGCGGTGTCGAATACGAGCAGTACTTC.